This T cell receptor beta chain was recorded in a study of blood T cell repertoires in COVID-19. Study details: The United States, Italy and Spain provided the acute and convalescent COVID-19 samples.

A single count supports this clone. Germline trimming cut 0 bases from V and 5 bases from J; bases unmatched to any gene: 5. This CDR3 spans 16 amino acids. Germline V gives CDR1 SGHRS, CDR2 YFSETQ. Original processing notes: Estimates of nucleated cell counts were drawn from the amplification of reference gene primers. Measured with immunoSEQ multiplex PCR; TCRdb has only the in-frame clones, and not every one. The DNA was the basis for D and trimming; V, J and clone size are from that table. The sample holds about 190,000 clones, 70% to 90% seen once. The chain employs TRBV5-1 and TRBJ2-2, with TRBD1 matching over 9 bases. This sequence originates from a man aged 70-80 years with active or convalescent COVID-19. Sequenced input: peripheral blood. The CDR3 loop is CASSLVRTGETGELFF. The DNA of the CDR3 is TGCGCCAGCAGCTTGGTTAGGACAGGGGAAACCGGGGAGCTGTTTTTT.